This T cell receptor (beta chain) was profiled in a study of blood T cell repertoires in COVID-19. In Seattle, patients joined the study during active infection and were tracked longitudinally. Sequencing used immunoSEQ multiplex PCR; TCRdb keeps in-frame clones, though not all of them. This sample yields roughly 340,000 clones, of which roughly 90% are seen a single time; about 7% belongs to the top ten. This CDR3 spans 14 amino acids. Germline V lookup: CDR1 KGHDR, CDR2 SFDVKD. V dropped 9 bases and J dropped 0 bases, with 12 bases sitting between them. The specimen was peripheral blood. The sequence was collected from a woman aged 65 to 85 with COVID-19, enrolled during active disease. The chain joins TRBV24-1 to TRBJ2-3; D might be TRBD2 (5 bases). The CDR3 here is CATASGSSTDTQYF. The DNA of the CDR3 is TGTGCCACCGCTTCGGGGTCTAGCACAGATACGCAGTATTTT.